Sequencing of this TCR beta chain was carried out in a study of blood T cell repertoires in COVID-19. In the study overall: Italy, Spain and the United States were the sources of the convalescent and acute COVID-19 samples. T cells, B-cell-depleted T cells, or PBMCs supplied cDNA or gDNA.

V was clipped by 5 bases and J by 1 base, with 13 bases between them. CDR1 and CDR2 (germline): MNHEY, SMNVEV (reference sequence). The CDR3 runs to 15 residues. Original analysis: How many nucleated cells were present was estimated from reference gene primer amplification. Sequenced by immunoSEQ multiplex PCR; TCRdb stores in-frame clones only, minus some. V, J and clone size are those of that table, while D and trimming were read from the DNA. Of some 250,000 clones in the sample, more than 75% are singletons; the top ten hold more than 0.95%. The sample was peripheral blood. The genes are TRBV27 and TRBJ2-3; a possible D gene is TRBD2 (5 bases). The receptor's source is a woman aged 40 to 55 who had recovered from COVID-19. CDR3 amino acids: CASSTRAAGTDTQYF. CDR3 DNA sequence: TGTGCCAGCAGTACCCGAGCAGCGGGCACAGATACGCAGTATTTT.